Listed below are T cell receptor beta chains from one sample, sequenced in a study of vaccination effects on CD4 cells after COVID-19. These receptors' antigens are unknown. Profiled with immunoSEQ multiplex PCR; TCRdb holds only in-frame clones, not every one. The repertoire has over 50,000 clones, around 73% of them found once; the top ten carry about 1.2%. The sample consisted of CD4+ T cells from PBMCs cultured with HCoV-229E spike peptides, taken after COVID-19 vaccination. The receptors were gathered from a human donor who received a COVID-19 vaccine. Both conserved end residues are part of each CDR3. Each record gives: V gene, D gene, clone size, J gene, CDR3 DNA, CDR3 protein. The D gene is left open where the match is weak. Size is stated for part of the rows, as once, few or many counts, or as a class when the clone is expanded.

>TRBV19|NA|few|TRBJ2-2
TGTGCCAGTGTCCAGGCGAACACCGGGGAGCTGTTTTTT
CASVQANTGELFF
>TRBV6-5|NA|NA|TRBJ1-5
TGTGCCAGCAGTTACGGGGAGGAGCAGCCCCAGCATTTT
CASSYGEEQPQHF
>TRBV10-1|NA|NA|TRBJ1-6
TGCGCCAGCAGTGATGGGGGTTCGGGGTCACCCCTCCACTTT
CASSDGGSGSPLHF
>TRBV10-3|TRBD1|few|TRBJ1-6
TGTGCCATCAGGGGCCGGGACAGTTCACCCCTCCACTTT
CAIRGRDSSPLHF
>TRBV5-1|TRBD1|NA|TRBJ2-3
TGCGCCAGCAGCTCTACAGGGGGCGGGCGCACAGATACGCAGTATTTT
CASSSTGGGRTDTQYF
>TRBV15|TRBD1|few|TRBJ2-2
TGTGCCACCAGCAGCAGACAGGGCACCGGGGAGCTGTTTTTT
CATSSRQGTGELFF
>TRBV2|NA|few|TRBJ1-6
TGTGCCAGCAGTGACCTAATAGGGCGGCATTCACCCCTCCACTTT
CASSDLIGRHSPLHF
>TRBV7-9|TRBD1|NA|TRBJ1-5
TGTGCCAGCAGCTCGCAGGGGGCGCTGGGCAATCAGCCCCAGCATTTT
CASSSQGALGNQPQHF
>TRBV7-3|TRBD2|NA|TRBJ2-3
TGTGCCAGCTCGGCGGGAGTCACAGATACGCAGTATTTT
CASSAGVTDTQYF
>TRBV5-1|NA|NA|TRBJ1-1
TGCGCCAGCAGCTTACGCGACGGGGTTGAAGCTTTCTTT
CASSLRDGVEAFF
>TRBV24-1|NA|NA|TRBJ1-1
TGTGCCACCAGTGATTCTACAGTGAACACTGAAGCTTTCTTT
CATSDSTVNTEAFF
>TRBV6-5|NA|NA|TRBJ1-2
TGTGCCAGCAGTGACTCCGACAGGCATGGCTACACCTTC
CASSDSDRHGYTF
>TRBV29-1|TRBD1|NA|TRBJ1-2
TGCAGCGTCGGGGCAGGGGGGTTGGGCTACACCTTC
CSVGAGGLGYTF
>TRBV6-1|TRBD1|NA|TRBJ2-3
TGTGCCAGCAGTGAGTACAGGGGTTCCCCGACAGATACGCAGTATTTT
CASSEYRGSPTDTQYF
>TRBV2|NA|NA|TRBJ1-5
TGTGCCAGCAGTGAGGCAAATAGCAATCAGCCCCAGCATTTT
CASSEANSNQPQHF
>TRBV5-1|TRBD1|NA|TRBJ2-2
TGCGCCACCCGACAGGGAAACACCGGGGAGCTGTTTTTT
CATRQGNTGELFF
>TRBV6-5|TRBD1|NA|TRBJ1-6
TGTGCCAGCAGGGGTCAGGGGGCACCAAATTCACCCCTCCACTTT
CASRGQGAPNSPLHF
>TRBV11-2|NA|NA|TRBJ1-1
TGTGCCAGCAGCTTAGGGGCAGGTGTCACTGAAGCTTTCTTT
CASSLGAGVTEAFF
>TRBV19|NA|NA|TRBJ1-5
TGTGCCAGTGAGGGCAGGGTATCCGAGCTGGGCAATCAGCCCCAGCATTTT
CASEGRVSELGNQPQHF
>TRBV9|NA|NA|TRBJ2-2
TGTGCCAGCAGCCTCAAGCGGGACAGCAACACCGGGGAGCTGTTTTTT
CASSLKRDSNTGELFF
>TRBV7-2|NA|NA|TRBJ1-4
TGTGCCAGCAGCTTAGATTACAGGGCAGCAACTAATGAAAAACTGTTTTTT
CASSLDYRAATNEKLFF
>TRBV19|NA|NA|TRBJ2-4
TGTGCCAGTAGTGGAAGCACAGGGAGAGCCAAAAACATTCAGTACTTC
CASSGSTGRAKNIQYF
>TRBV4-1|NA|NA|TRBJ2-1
TGCGCCAGCAGCCAACGGACGGGTCTCAGCTCCTACAATGAGCAGTTCTTC
CASSQRTGLSSYNEQFF
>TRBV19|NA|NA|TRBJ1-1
TGTGCCAGTAGTATTTCAGGGGTGGGCACTGAAGCTTTCTTT
CASSISGVGTEAFF
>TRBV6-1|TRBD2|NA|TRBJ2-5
TGTGCCAGCAGTGAAGAATTTACTAGCGTCGAGACCCAGTACTTC
CASSEEFTSVETQYF
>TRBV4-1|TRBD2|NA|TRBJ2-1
TGCGCCAGCAGCCAAGATCCAGCGGGGGGCCCCAATGAGCAGTTCTTC
CASSQDPAGGPNEQFF
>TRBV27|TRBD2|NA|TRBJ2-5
TGTGCCAGCAGCCCCACTCTAGCGGGGGGGCAAGAGACCCAGTACTTC
CASSPTLAGGQETQYF
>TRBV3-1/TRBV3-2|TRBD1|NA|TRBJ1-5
TGTGCCAGCAGCCCCGGGACAGGGGGCGAGCAGCCCCAGCATTTT
CASSPGTGGEQPQHF
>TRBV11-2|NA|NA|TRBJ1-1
TGTGCCAGCAGCTTACAGACAGAAGAAGCTTTCTTT
CASSLQTEEAFF
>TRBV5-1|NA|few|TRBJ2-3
TGCGCCAGCAGCCCGGGACCCGGCACAGATACGCAGTATTTT
CASSPGPGTDTQYF
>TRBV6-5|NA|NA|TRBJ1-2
TGTGCCAGCAGTCCTCTTCGGGGGGACTATGGCTACACCTTC
CASSPLRGDYGYTF
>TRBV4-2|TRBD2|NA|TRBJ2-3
TGTGCCAGCAGCCAAGATCGGCTAGCGGGGCCTGGCACAGATACGCAGTATTTT
CASSQDRLAGPGTDTQYF
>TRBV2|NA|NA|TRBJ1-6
TGTGCCAGCAGTGACGAGGGGTCGGGTAATTCACCCCTCCACTTT
CASSDEGSGNSPLHF
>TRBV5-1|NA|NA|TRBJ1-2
TGCGCCAGCAGCTTGGCAGGGGCCCCATATAACTATGGCTACACCTTC
CASSLAGAPYNYGYTF
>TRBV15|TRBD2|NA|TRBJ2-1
TGTGCCACCAGCTTGTGGGGGACTACCTACAATGAGCAGTTCTTC
CATSLWGTTYNEQFF
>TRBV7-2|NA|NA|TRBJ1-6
TGTGCCAGCAGCTTAATTCTCGGGGGTGATTCACCCCTCCACTTT
CASSLILGGDSPLHF
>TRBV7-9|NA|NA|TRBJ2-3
TGTGCCAGCAGCCGAACATTTGGCACAGATACGCAGTATTTT
CASSRTFGTDTQYF
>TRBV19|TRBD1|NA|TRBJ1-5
TGTGCCAGTACTACGACAGGGGGGGGTTTCACGGCCCAGCATTTT
CASTTTGGGFTAQHF
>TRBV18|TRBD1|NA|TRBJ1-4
TGTGCCAGCTCACCGGGACAGATCAAGGGGGGAAAACTGTTTTTT
CASSPGQIKGGKLFF
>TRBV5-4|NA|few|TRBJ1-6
TGTGCCAGCAGCTTGAGAATGGAGAATTCACCCCTCCACTTT
CASSLRMENSPLHF
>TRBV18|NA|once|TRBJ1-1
TGTGCCAGCTCGGGGAACGCGAACACTGAAGCTTTCTTT
CASSGNANTEAFF
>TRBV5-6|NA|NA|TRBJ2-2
TGTGCCAGCACCTCGACTGGACTGGCCGGGGAGCTGTTTTTT
CASTSTGLAGELFF
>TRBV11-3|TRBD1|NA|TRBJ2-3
TGTGCCAGCAGCTTAGAAGGACAGGAGGCAGATACGCAGTATTTT
CASSLEGQEADTQYF
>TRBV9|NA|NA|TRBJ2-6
TGTGCCAGCAGTAGTGTAACTGGGGCCAACGTCCTGACTTTC
CASSSVTGANVLTF
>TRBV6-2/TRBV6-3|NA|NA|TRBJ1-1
TGTGCCAGCAGTTACCGACCGGCAGGGGACGGTAGCACTGAAGCTTTCTTT
CASSYRPAGDGSTEAFF
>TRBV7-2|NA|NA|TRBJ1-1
TGTGCCAGCAGCTTGACTTACCTGGACACTGAAGCTTTCTTT
CASSLTYLDTEAFF
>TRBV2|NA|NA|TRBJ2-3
TGTGCCAGCAGTGAAGACGGGGGCCCAGATACGCAGTATTTT
CASSEDGGPDTQYF
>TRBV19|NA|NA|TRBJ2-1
TGTGCCAGTAGTACTGTCGTGGGGCGGGGCTCCTACAATGAGCAGTTCTTC
CASSTVVGRGSYNEQFF
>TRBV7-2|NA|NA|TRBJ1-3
TGTGCCAGCAGCCCCACCCACGACAGGCGCTTAGACACCATATATTTT
CASSPTHDRRLDTIYF
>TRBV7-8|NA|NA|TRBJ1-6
TGTGCCAGCAGCTTATCCTGGGATTATAATTCACCCCTCCACTTT
CASSLSWDYNSPLHF
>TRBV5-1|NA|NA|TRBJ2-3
TGCGCCAGCAGCTTGGAATCGGGAGATACGCAGTATTTT
CASSLESGDTQYF
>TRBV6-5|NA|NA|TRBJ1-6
TGTGCCACCACACCCCGGGGGAATTCACCCCTCCACTTT
CATTPRGNSPLHF
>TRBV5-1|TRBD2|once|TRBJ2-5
TGCGCCAGCAGCTTGGGCGGGGGGCTAGAGACCCAGTACTTC
CASSLGGGLETQYF
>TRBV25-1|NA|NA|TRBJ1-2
TGTGCCAGCAGTGTAGGGGGCTATGGCTACACCTTC
CASSVGGYGYTF